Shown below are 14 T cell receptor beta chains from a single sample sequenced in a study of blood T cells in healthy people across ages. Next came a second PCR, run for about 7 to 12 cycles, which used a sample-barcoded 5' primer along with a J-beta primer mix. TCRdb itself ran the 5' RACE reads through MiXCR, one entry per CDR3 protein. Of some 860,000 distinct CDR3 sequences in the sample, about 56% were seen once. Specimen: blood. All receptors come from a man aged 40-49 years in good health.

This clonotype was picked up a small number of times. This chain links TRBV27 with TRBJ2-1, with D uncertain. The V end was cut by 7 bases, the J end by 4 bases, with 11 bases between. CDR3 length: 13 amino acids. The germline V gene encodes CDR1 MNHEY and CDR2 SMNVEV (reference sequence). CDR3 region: CASTEARYNEQFF. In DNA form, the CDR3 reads TGTGCCAGCACCGAGGCGAGGTACAATGAGCAGTTCTTC.

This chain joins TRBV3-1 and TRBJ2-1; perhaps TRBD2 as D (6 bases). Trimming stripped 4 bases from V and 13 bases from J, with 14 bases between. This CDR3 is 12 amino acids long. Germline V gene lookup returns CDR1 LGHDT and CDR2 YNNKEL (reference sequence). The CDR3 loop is CASSRDFEYQFF. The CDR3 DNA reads TGTGCCAGCAGCCGGGACTTCGAATATCAGTTCTTC.

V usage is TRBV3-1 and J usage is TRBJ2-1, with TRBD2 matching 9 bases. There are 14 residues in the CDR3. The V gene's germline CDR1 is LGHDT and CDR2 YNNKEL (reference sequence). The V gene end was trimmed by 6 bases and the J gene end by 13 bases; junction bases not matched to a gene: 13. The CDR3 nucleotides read TGTGCCAGCAGTCCCGGGACTAGCCCAGAGACCCAGTTCTTC. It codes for CASSPGTSPETQFF.

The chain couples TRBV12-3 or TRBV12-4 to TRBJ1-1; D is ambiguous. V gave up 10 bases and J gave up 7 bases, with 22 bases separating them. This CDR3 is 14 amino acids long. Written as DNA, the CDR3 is TGTGCCACCACGAAATGGACGGACCTAGTTGAAGCTTTCTTT. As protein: CATTKWTDLVEAFF.

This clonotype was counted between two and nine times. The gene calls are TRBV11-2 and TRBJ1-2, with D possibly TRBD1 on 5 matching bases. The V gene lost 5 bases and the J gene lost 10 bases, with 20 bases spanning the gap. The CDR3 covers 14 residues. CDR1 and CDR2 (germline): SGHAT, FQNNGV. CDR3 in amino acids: CASSRNSGTSLYTF. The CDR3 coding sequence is TGTGCCAGCAGCCGTAATTCCGGGACTAGTCTCTACACCTTC.

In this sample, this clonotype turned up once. The CDR3 DNA reads TGTGCCAGCAGACGAGGTTTGGGGGCGGGAGATACGCAGTATTTT. Amino acids: CASRRGLGAGDTQYF. This chain uses TRBV2 with TRBJ2-3; D possibly corresponds to TRBD1 (6 bases). This CDR3 comprises 15 residues. Germline CDR1 SNHLY, CDR2 FYNNEI. V was trimmed by 6 bases and J by 5 bases, leaving 18 bases between them.

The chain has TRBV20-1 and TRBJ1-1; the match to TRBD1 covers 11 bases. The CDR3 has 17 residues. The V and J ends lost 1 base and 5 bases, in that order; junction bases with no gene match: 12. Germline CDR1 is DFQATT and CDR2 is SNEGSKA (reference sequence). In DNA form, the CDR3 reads TGCAGTGCTAGAGCACCTCCGGGACAGGGGGTTACTACTGAAGCTTTCTTT. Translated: CSARAPPGQGVTTEAFF.

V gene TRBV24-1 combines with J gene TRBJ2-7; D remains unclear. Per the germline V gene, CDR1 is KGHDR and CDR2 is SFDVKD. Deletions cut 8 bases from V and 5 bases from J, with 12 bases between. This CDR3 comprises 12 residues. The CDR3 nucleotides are TGTGCCACCATCAGAGCGAAGGACGAGCAGTACTTC. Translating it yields CATIRAKDEQYF.

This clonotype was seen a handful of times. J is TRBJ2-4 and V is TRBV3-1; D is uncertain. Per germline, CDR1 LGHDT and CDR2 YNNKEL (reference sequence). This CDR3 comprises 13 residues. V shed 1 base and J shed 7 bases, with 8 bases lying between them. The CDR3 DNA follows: TGTGCCAGCAGCCAAGGGGGTCAGAACATTCAGTACTTC. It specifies CASSQGGQNIQYF.

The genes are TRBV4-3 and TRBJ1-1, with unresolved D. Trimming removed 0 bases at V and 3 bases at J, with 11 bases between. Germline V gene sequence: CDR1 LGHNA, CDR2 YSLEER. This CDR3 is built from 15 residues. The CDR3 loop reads CASSQDGQVDTEAFF. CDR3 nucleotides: TGCGCCAGCAGCCAAGACGGGCAGGTGGACACTGAAGCTTTCTTT.

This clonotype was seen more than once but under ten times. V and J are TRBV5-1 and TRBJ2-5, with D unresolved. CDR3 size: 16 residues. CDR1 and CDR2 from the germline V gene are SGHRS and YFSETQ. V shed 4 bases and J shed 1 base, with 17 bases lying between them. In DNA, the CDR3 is TGCGCCAGCAGCCCGTCGAGTTTGGGAACCCAAGAGACCCAGTACTTC. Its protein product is CASSPSSLGTQETQYF.

The CDR3 is CASSQTEGDSPLHF. CDR3 bases: TGTGCCAGCAGCCAAACAGAAGGGGACTCACCCCTCCACTTT. The V and J genes are TRBV11-3 and TRBJ1-6, with D perhaps TRBD1 (5 bases). Trimming took 5 bases from V and 10 from J, leaving 15 bases between them. From germline, CDR1 is SGHNT and CDR2 YENEEA. The CDR3 consists of 14 residues.

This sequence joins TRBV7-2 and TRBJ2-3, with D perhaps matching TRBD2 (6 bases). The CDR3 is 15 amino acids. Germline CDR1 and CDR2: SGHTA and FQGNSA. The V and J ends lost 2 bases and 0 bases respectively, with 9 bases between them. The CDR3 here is CASSLWAGSTDTQYF. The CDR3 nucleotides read TGTGCCAGCAGCTTATGGGCGGGGAGCACAGATACGCAGTATTTT.

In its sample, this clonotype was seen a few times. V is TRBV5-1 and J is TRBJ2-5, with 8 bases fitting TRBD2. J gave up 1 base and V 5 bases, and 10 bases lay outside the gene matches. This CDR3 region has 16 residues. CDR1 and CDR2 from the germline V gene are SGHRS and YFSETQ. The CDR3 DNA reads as TGCGCCAGCAGGACCGATTCGACTAGCGCCCAAGAGACCCAGTACTTC. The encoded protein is CASRTDSTSAQETQYF.